A single sample gave rise to the 20 T cell receptor beta chains below, sequenced in a study of T cells in Graves' hyperthyroidism and ophthalmopathy. RNA transcripts gave rise to amplified TCR beta CDR3 regions. The TCR CDR3 first-round RT-PCR relied on the HTBI primer set. TCRdb processed the multiplex PCR reads anew with MiXCR; each CDR3 protein has one entry. The sample has a few hundred thousand distinct CDR3 sequences; around 14% are singletons. What was sequenced was blood. These receptors originate from a woman aged 30 to 39 with Graves' hyperthyroidism.

This clonotype has just a few counts. The chain carries TRBV30 and TRBJ1-3; D remains ambiguous. The CDR3 has 14 residues. Trimming took off 3 bases at V and 3 bases at J, with 12 bases between the two ends. Germline V gene data show CDR1 as GTSNPN and CDR2 as SVGIG (reference sequence). The CDR3, as DNA: TGTGCCTGGAGCCCTGACACCGATGGAAACACCATATATTTT. This codes for CAWSPDTDGNTIYF.

The V and J genes are TRBV19 and TRBJ2-7; D is uncertain. This CDR3 is 14 amino acids long. Germline loops: CDR1 LNHDA, CDR2 SQIVND (reference sequence). Trimming shortened V by 1 base and J by 3 bases, and 10 bases separated the two germline ends. The chain's CDR3 is CASSIATRGYEQYF. The DNA for the CDR3 is TGTGCCAGTAGTATAGCCACCAGAGGCTACGAGCAGTACTTC.

This clonotype has a handful of counts. The V gene is TRBV7-2, the J gene TRBJ1-3; D is undetermined. Trimming removed 0 bases at V and 0 bases at J, with 18 bases between. The CDR3 length is 19 residues. CDR1 is SGHTA, CDR2 FQGNSA, per germline. The CDR3 DNA follows: TGTGCCAGCAGCTTAGCAGCCGGGATCCCACGACTCTCTGGAAACACCATATATTTT. It is translated as CASSLAAGIPRLSGNTIYF.

This chain's CDR3 is CASSYGSKFSTDTQYF. The CDR3 DNA follows: TGTGCCAGCAGTTATGGGAGCAAATTTAGCACAGATACGCAGTATTTT. The chain recombines TRBV6-1 with TRBJ2-3; a weak D match, TRBD2 (5 bases). The CDR3 is 16 amino acids. Germline CDR1 reads MNHNS; CDR2 reads SASEGT. V lost 5 bases, J lost 0 bases, and 15 bases lay in between.

This clonotype occurred many times. The V call is TRBV7-9, the J call TRBJ2-7; 8 bases match TRBD2. The CDR3 is made up of 15 amino acids. V was pared by 5 bases and J by 3 bases, with 9 bases of the junction left unmatched. Per germline, CDR1 SEHNR and CDR2 FQNEAQ (reference sequence). The CDR3 region has the DNA TGTGCCAGCAGCCAAGAACGCGGGAGGAACTACGAGCAGTACTTC. Encoded protein: CASSQERGRNYEQYF.

The chain is built from TRBV20-1 and TRBJ1-1, with a possible D match to TRBD1 (5 bases). The CDR3 has 13 residues. The V end was cut by 5 bases, the J end by 1 base, with 11 bases between. Germline loops: CDR1 DFQATT, CDR2 SNEGSKA (reference sequence). Written as DNA, the CDR3 is TGCAGTGCTGGGGCAGATCCGAACACTGAAGCTTTCTTT. This gives the protein CSAGADPNTEAFF.

This clonotype has only a few counts. The rearrangement links TRBV11-2 to TRBJ2-3; D possibly corresponds to TRBD1 (6 bases). V lost 6 bases to trimming and J lost 0 bases, with 16 bases between them. The CDR3 totals 16 residues. Germline V gives CDR1 SGHAT, CDR2 FQNNGV. DNA of the CDR3: TGTGCCAGCAGGCACTATGTTGGGACAAGCACAGATACGCAGTATTTT. Translated, it gives CASRHYVGTSTDTQYF.

There are many counts of this clonotype. The chain recombines TRBV30 with TRBJ2-7; no reliable D call. The V gene lost 5 bases and the J gene lost 1 base, with 6 bases spanning the gap. Germline loops: CDR1 GTSNPN, CDR2 SVGIG (reference sequence). The CDR3 covers 11 residues. CDR3: CAWGESYEQYF. The CDR3 bases are TGTGCCTGGGGTGAATCCTACGAGCAGTACTTC.

This clonotype was observed many times. The rearrangement links TRBV7-3 to TRBJ2-2; D remains ambiguous. The V end lost 6 bases, the J end lost 2 bases, and 10 bases lay between the germline ends. CDR3 length: 14 residues. Per germline, CDR1 SGHTA and CDR2 FQGTGA. CDR3 region: CASRAGPNTGELFF. The CDR3 DNA reads as TGTGCCAGCAGAGCCGGGCCTAACACCGGGGAGCTGTTTTTT.

The chain has TRBV5-1 and TRBJ2-2; D remains unclear. The V gene's germline CDR1 is SGHRS and CDR2 YFSETQ. This CDR3 comprises 12 residues. The ends were cut back, 3 bases at V and 8 bases at J, with 8 bases in the middle. In nucleotides, the CDR3 is TGCGCCAGCAGCTCCAACTGGGGGGAGCTGTTTTTT. It codes for CASSSNWGELFF.

V and J are TRBV5-4 and TRBJ1-4; the D is unclear. CDR1 is SGHNT, CDR2 YYREEE, per germline (reference sequence). The CDR3 totals 16 residues. V gave up 3 bases and J gave up 0 bases, with 12 bases separating them. This CDR3 is CASSSRTGSTNEKLFF. The DNA of the CDR3 is TGTGCCAGCAGCTCGAGGACCGGTTCAACTAATGAAAAACTGTTTTTT.

In its sample, this clonotype was seen a few times. The genes are TRBV20-1 and TRBJ2-1; 14 bases match TRBD2. CDR3 length equals 16 residues. V dropped 5 bases and J dropped 5; count of bases not matched to a gene: 8. Germline values: CDR1 DFQATT, CDR2 SNEGSKA (reference sequence). The CDR3 coding sequence is TGCAGTGCTCTCAGACTAGCGGGAGGGCATAACAATGAGCAGTTCTTC. This sequence encodes CSALRLAGGHNNEQFF.

This clonotype was counted at least ten times. The chain couples TRBV2 to TRBJ2-2, with a possible D match to TRBD2 (5 bases). This CDR3 is 15 amino acids long. V lost 1 base to trimming and J lost 5 bases, with 11 bases between them. CDR1 SNHLY and CDR2 FYNNEI come from the germline V gene. DNA for the CDR3: TGTGCCAGCAGTGAAGTGGGAGAGGCAACCGGGGAGCTGTTTTTT. This encodes CASSEVGEATGELFF.

The chain recombines TRBV20-1 with TRBJ1-1, with a weak D call TRBD1 (6 bases). The CDR3 sequence is 10 residues long. The V end lost 7 bases, the J end lost 7 bases, and 10 bases lay between the germline ends. Germline loops: CDR1 DFQATT, CDR2 SNEGSKA (reference sequence). CDR3 DNA: TGCAGTGTCAAGGGGGGTGAAGCTTTCTTT. It codes for CSVKGGEAFF.

V and J are TRBV28 and TRBJ2-7; TRBD2 matches at 7 bases. CDR3 size: 14 residues. The germline V gene has CDR1 MDHEN and CDR2 SYDVKM. Trimming at V came to 3 bases and at J to 3 bases, leaving 5 bases not matched to a gene. The DNA for the CDR3 is TGTGCCAGCAGTTTGGTCAGCGGGGTCTACGAGCAGTACTTC. Its translation is CASSLVSGVYEQYF.

To note about this clonotype: It may be a read error: a sequence one base away is much more abundant. This sequence joins TRBV6-1 and TRBJ2-5; TRBD2 matches at 8 bases. The V segment lost 5 bases and the J segment 9 bases; nucleotides outside the gene matches: 14. CDR1 is MNHNS and CDR2 is SASEGT in the germline V gene. The CDR3 sequence is 15 residues long. As DNA, the CDR3 is TGTGCCAGCAGTATAACCTCGACAGCCGGGGGGGCCCAGTACTTC. As protein: CASSITSTAGGAQYF.

The V gene is TRBV28, the J gene TRBJ1-4; the match to TRBD1 covers 8 bases. The J segment lost 8 bases and the V segment lost 6 bases, leaving 8 bases of the junction unmatched. Per the germline V gene, CDR1 is MDHEN and CDR2 is SYDVKM. The CDR3 spans 14 residues. The CDR3 region has the DNA TGTGCCAGCAGAACCGGACAGGGCCGGGAAAAACTGTTTTTT. Translation: CASRTGQGREKLFF.

This clonotype was seen a handful of times. The chain links TRBV5-1 to TRBJ2-1; the D gene could be TRBD1 or TRBD2 (7 bases each). The germline gives CDR1 SGHRS, CDR2 YFSETQ. V was cut by 3 bases and J by 4 bases, with 23 bases left in between. The CDR3 loop spans 18 amino acids. The DNA for the CDR3 is TGCGCCAGCAGCTACCGACAGGGTTGGCTAGCGGATTACAATGAGCAGTTCTTC. It specifies CASSYRQGWLADYNEQFF.

This clonotype was recorded a few times. The chain links TRBV12-3 or TRBV12-4 to TRBJ2-7; a weak D match, TRBD1 (5 bases). Trimming left V 5 bases short and J 2 bases short, with 10 bases between. This CDR3 has 13 residues. The CDR3 loop is CASSHRSTYEQYF. The CDR3 region has the DNA TGTGCCAGCAGTCACAGGAGTACCTACGAGCAGTACTTC.

This clonotype has ten or more counts. This rearrangement joins TRBV7-3 to TRBJ2-1, with a tentative D call TRBD2 (5 bases). The CDR3 runs to 15 residues. Trimming shortened V by 0 bases and J by 7 bases, and 13 bases separated the two germline ends. CDR1 and CDR2 from the germline V gene are SGHTA and FQGTGA. Written as DNA, the CDR3 is TGTGCCAGCAGCTTAACGGGAGAGGGTAGGAATGAGCAGTTCTTC. The encoded protein is CASSLTGEGRNEQFF.